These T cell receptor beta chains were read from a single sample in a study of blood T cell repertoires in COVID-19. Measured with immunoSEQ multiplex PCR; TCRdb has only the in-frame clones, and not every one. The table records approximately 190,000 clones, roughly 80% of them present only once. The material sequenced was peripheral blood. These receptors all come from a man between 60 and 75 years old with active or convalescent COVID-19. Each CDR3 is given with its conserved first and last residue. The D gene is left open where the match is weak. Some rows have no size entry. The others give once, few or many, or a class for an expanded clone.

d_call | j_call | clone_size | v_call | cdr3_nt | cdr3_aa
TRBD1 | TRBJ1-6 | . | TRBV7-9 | TGTGCCAGCAGCTTAAGGACAGGCCAGATCAACAATTCACCCCTCCACTTT | CASSLRTGQINNSPLHF
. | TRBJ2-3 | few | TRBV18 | TGTGCCAGCTCACCCGCAGATACGCAGTATTTT | CASSPADTQYF
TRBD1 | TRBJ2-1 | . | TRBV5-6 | TGTGCCAGCAGCTTCCGAGGGACAGGGTACTATGAGCAGTTCTTC | CASSFRGTGYYEQFF
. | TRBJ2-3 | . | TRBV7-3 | TGTGCCAGCAGCTTAATCCGGACTAGCACAGATACGCAGTATTTT | CASSLIRTSTDTQYF
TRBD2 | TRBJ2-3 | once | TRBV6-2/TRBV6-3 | TGTGCCAGCAGTTACTCGACGGGAGGAGGCGATACGCAGTATTTT | CASSYSTGGGDTQYF
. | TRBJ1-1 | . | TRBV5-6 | TGTGCCAGCAGCTTGGCAGACAGACAGAACACTGAAGCTTTCTTT | CASSLADRQNTEAFF
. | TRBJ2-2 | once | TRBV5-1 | TGCGCCAGCAGCTTGGCCGTAGGTAGCGGGAACACCGGGGAGCTGTTTTTT | CASSLAVGSGNTGELFF
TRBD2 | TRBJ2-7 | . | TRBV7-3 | TGTGCCAGCAGGGCCACTAGCGGGTCCTACGAGCAGTACTTC | CASRATSGSYEQYF
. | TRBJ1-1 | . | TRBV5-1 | TGCGCCAGCAGCCCGGCAGGGAGGGAAACTGAAGCTTTCTTT | CASSPAGRETEAFF
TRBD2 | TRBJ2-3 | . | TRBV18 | TGTGCCAGCTCACCTCCTAGCGGGAACACAGATACGCAGTATTTT | CASSPPSGNTDTQYF
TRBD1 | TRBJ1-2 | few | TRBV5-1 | TGCGCCAGCAGCATCATACAGGGGGGCGGCTACACCTTC | CASSIIQGGGYTF
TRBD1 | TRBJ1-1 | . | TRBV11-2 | TGTGCCAGCAGCTCCGGACAGGGGTCGATAACTGAAGCTTTCTTT | CASSSGQGSITEAFF
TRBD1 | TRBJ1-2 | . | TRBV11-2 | TGTGCCAGCAGCTTAGTGGGACAGCCCTTTTATGGCTACACCTTC | CASSLVGQPFYGYTF
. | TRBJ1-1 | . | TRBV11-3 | TGTGCCAGCAGCTTGTTTCGGGGCACTGAAGCTTTCTTT | CASSLFRGTEAFF
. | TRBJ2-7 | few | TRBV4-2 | TGTGCCAGCAGCTTACAGGCACCCTACGAGCAGTACTTC | CASSLQAPYEQYF
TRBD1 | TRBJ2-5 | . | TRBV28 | TGTGCCAGCAGCTGGGACAGGGGGCGGAGGGGCGGAGAGACCCAGTACTTC | CASSWDRGRRGGETQYF
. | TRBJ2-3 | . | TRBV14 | TGTGCCAGCAGCCTCCCTAGTAGCTCCAGGGTGGATACGCAGTATTTT | CASSLPSSSRVDTQYF
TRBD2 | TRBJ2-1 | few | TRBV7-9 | TGTGCCAGCAGCTCCCCTCTAGCGGGAGTGGATGAGCAGTTCTTC | CASSSPLAGVDEQFF
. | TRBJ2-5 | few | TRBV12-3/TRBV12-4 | TGTGCCAGCAGTTTTTCGACAGAAGAGACCCAGTACTTC | CASSFSTEETQYF
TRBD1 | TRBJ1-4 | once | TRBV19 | TGTGCCAGCAAGGACAGGCCTAATGAAAAACTGTTTTTT | CASKDRPNEKLFF
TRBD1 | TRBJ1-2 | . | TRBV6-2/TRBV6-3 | TGTGCCAGCAGTTACCGGACAGGGATAAACTATGGCTACACCTTC | CASSYRTGINYGYTF
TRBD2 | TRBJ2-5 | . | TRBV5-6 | TGTGCCAGCAGCCCGCGGGAGGTAGGGGAGACCCAGTACTTC | CASSPREVGETQYF
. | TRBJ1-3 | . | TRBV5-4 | TGTGCCAGCAGCTTGGGATCGGGGGTTGGTGGAAACACCATATATTTT | CASSLGSGVGGNTIYF
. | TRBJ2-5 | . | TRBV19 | TGTGCCAGTAGGCAGACGGCGGGTGGGACCCAGTACTTC | CASRQTAGGTQYF
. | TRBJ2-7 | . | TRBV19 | TGTGCCAGTAGTATCCGACTAGTGGAGGCCTACGAGCAGTACTTC | CASSIRLVEAYEQYF
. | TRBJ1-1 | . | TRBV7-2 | TGTGCCAGCAGCTCACAGGCTCTGAACACTGAAGCTTTCTTT | CASSSQALNTEAFF
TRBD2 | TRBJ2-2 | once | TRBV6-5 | TGTTGTAGCGGGAGGAACACCGGGGAGCTGTTTTTT | CCSGRNTGELFF
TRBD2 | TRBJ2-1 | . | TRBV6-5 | TGTGCCAGCAGTTCCGCCGGGACTAGGGTCAATGAGCAGTTCTTC | CASSSAGTRVNEQFF
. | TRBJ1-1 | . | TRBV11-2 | TGTGCCAGCAGCTTAGCCCGGAGTCTCACTGAAGCTTTCTTT | CASSLARSLTEAFF
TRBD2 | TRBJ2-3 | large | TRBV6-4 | TGTGCCAGCAGTGACGGGACTAGCCTCACAGATACGCAGTATTTT | CASSDGTSLTDTQYF
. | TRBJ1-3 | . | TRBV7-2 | TGTGCCAGCTGCCCTTCAGGTGATTCTGGAAACACCATATATTTT | CASCPSGDSGNTIYF
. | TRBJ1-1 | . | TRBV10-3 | TGTGCCATCAGTGAGTCGAGGCCTATGAACACTGAAGCTTTCTTT | CAISESRPMNTEAFF
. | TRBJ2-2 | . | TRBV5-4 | TGTGCCAGCAGCTTGGACTGGAACACCGGGGAGCTGTTTTTT | CASSLDWNTGELFF
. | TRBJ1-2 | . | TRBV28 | TGTGCCAGCAGTTTAAATCGGGGGTTTGGCTATGGCTACACCTTC | CASSLNRGFGYGYTF
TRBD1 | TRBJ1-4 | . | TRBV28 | TGTGCCAGCAGTTCAGGGGGCGATGGTAATGAAAAACTGTTTTTT | CASSSGGDGNEKLFF
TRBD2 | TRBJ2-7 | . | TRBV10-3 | TGTGCCATCAGTGAGTCCCGGGCAGGGGGTCTAGCGGGGATCTCGGGGCAGTACTTC | CAISESRAGGLAGISGQYF
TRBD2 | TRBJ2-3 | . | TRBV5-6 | TGTGCCAGCAGCTTTCCGGCTAGCGGAGGCACAGATACGCAGTATTTT | CASSFPASGGTDTQYF
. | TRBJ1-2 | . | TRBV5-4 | TGTGCCAGCAGCTTGAGGGGAGGCTATGGCTACACCTTC | CASSLRGGYGYTF
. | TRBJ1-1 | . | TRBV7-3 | TGTGCCAGCAGCCCCGGGGGGGGCCAAACTGAAGCTTTCTTT | CASSPGGGQTEAFF
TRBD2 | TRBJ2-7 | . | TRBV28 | TGTGCCAGCAGTGAACTAGCGGGAACTATAGCCTACGAGCAGTACTTC | CASSELAGTIAYEQYF
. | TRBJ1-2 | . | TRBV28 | TGTGCCAGCAGCCCACCCGCAGTGGCCGGCTACACCTTC | CASSPPAVAGYTF
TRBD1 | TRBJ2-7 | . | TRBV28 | TGTGCCAGCAGTATCTGGGGACAGGGGGCTTCTAACGAGCAGTACTTC | CASSIWGQGASNEQYF
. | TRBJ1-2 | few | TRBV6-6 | TGTGCCAGCACCCCATCGTCTAGGAGACCTAACTATGGCTACACCTTC | CASTPSSRRPNYGYTF
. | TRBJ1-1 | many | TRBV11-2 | TGTGCCAGCAGCTTAGTCGGCACTGAAGCTTTCTTT | CASSLVGTEAFF
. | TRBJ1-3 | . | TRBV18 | TGTGCCAGCTCACCCTTCCAGGACTTCTCTGGAAACACCATATATTTT | CASSPFQDFSGNTIYF
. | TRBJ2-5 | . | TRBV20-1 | TGCAGTGCTAGTGTGGGAGAGGAGACCCAGTACTTC | CSASVGEETQYF
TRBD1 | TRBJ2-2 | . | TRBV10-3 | TGTGCCATCGGTTCGCAGGGGGCAGGCACCGGGGAGCTGTTTTTT | CAIGSQGAGTGELFF
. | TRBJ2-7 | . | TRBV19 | TGTGCCAGTAGTCCCCGGGAGTCCTACGAGCAGTACTTC | CASSPRESYEQYF
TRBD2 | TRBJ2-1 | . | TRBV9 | TGTGCCAGCAGCGTAGCTGTTGGGGGAGGGAATGAGCAGTTCTTC | CASSVAVGGGNEQFF
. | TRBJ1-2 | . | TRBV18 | TGTGCCAGCTCAACGGACAGCGCTACTAACTATGGCTACACCTTC | CASSTDSATNYGYTF
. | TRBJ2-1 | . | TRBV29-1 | TGCAGCGTTGATAGGGACCTTAGTAAGGACTATGACAATGAGCAGTTCTTC | CSVDRDLSKDYDNEQFF